Sequencing of this T cell receptor beta chain was carried out in a study of early T cells in non-severe SARS-CoV-2 infection. Overall study: Unsorted whole-blood RNA was sequenced in bulk, leaving chains unpaired.

Each cDNA molecule carried a unique molecular identifier. TCRdb re-called the 5' RACE reads with MiXCR, one entry per CDR3 protein. The table shows under 35,000 distinct CDR3 sequences, with about 2.7% occurring only once. This clonotype was seen many times. This CDR3 spans 12 amino acids. Germline CDR1 is MNHEY and CDR2 is SVGEGT. The V end was cut by 4 bases, the J end by 1 base, with 4 bases between. The rearrangement joins TRBV6-2 or TRBV6-3 to TRBJ2-5; no clear D. The clonotype originates from an adult who was a healthcare worker with PCR-confirmed SARS-CoV-2 infection or an uninfected control (not recorded which). The sequencing input was whole blood. The CDR3, as DNA: TGTGCCAGCAGTTCCCTCCAAGAGACCCAGTACTTC. Residues: CASSSLQETQYF.